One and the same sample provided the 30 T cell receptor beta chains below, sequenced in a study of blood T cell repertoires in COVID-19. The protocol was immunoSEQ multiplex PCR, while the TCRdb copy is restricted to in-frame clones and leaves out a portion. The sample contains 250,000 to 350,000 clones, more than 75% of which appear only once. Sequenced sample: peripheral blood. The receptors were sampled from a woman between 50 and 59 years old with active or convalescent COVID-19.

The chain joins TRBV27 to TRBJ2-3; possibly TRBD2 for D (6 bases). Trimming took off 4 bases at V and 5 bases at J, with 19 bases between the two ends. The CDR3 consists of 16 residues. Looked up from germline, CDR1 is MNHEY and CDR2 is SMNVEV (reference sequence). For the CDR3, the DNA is TGTGCCAGCAGTTCTCGCTATGCGGAGGGCCTAGATACGCAGTATTTT. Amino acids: CASSSRYAEGLDTQYF.

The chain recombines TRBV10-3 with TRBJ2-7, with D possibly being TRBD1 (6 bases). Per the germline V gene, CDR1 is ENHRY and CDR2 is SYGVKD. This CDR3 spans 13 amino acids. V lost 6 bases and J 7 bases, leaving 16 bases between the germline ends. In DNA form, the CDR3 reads TGTGCCATCAGCCCACCGACAGGTACAGAGCAGTACTTC. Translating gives CAISPPTGTEQYF.

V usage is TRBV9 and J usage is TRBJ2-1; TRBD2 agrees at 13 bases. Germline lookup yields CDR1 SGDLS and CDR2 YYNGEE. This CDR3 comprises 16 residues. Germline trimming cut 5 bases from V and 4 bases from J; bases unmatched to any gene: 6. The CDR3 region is CASRPGTSGTYNEQFF. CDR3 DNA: TGTGCCAGCAGGCCAGGGACTAGCGGGACGTACAATGAGCAGTTCTTC.

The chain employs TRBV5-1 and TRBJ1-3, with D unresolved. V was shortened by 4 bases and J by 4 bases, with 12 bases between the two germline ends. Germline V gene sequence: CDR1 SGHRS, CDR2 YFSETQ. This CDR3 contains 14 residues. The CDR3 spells CASSPTMTGNTIYF. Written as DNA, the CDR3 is TGCGCCAGCAGCCCCACTATGACCGGAAACACCATATATTTT.

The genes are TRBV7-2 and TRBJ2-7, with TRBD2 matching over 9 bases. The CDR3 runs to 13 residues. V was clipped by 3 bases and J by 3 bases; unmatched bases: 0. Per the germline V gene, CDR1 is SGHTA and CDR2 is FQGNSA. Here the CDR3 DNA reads TGTGCCAGCAGCTTTAGCGGGGGCTACGAGCAGTACTTC. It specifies CASSFSGGYEQYF. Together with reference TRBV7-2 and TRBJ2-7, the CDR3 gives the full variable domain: GAGVSQSPSNKVTEKGKDVELRCDPISGHTALYWYRQSLGQGLEFLIYFQGNSAPDKSGLPSDRFSAERTGGSVSTLTIQRTQQEDSAVYLCASSFSGGYEQYFGPGTRLTVT.

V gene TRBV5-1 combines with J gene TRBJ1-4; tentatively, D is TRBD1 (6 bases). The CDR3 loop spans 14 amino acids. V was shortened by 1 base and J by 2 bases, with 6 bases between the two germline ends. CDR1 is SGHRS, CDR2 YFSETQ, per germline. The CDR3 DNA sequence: TGCGCCAGCAGCTTGACAGGGACTAATGAAAAACTGTTTTTT. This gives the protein CASSLTGTNEKLFF.

The CDR3 DNA reads TGTGCCAGCACACCCCGGGGGGGTGGAAACACCATATATTTT. Protein: CASTPRGGGNTIYF. The chain joins TRBV6-6 to TRBJ1-3; TRBD1 is a possible D gene (5 bases). Trimming shortened V by 7 bases and J by 3 bases, and 13 bases separated the two germline ends. CDR1 is MNHNY and CDR2 is SVGAGI in the germline V gene (reference sequence). This CDR3 is built from 14 residues.

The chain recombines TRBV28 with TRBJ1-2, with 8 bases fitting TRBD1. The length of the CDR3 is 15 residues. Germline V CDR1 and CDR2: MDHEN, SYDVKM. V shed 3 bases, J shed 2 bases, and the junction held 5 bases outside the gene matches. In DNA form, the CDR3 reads TGTGCCAGCAGTTTCGACAGGGGATACAACTATGGCTACACCTTC. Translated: CASSFDRGYNYGYTF.

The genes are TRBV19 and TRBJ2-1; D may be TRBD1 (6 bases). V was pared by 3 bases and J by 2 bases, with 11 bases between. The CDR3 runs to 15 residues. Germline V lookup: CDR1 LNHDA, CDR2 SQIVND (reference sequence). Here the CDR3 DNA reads TGTGCCAGTAGTATCTCAGGGGAAGCCTACAATGAGCAGTTCTTC. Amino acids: CASSISGEAYNEQFF.

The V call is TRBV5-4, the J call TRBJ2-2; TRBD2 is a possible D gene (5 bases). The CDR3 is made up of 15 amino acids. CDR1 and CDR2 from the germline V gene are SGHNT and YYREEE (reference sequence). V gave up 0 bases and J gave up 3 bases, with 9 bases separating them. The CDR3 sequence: CASSLGTQYTGELFF. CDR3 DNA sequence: TGTGCCAGCAGCTTGGGGACTCAATACACCGGGGAGCTGTTTTTT.

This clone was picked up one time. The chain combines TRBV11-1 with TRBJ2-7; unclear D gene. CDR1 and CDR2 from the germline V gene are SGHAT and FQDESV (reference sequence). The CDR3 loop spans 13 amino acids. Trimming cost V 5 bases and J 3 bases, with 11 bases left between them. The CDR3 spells CASSPRHDYEQYF. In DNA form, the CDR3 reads TGTGCCAGCAGCCCACGACATGACTACGAGCAGTACTTC.

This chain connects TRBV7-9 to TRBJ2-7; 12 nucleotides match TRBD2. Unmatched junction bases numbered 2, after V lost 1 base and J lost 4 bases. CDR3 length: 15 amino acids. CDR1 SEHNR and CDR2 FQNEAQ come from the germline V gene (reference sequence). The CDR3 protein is CASSLVTSGSYEQYF. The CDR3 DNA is TGTGCCAGCAGCTTAGTGACTAGCGGGAGTTACGAGCAGTACTTC.

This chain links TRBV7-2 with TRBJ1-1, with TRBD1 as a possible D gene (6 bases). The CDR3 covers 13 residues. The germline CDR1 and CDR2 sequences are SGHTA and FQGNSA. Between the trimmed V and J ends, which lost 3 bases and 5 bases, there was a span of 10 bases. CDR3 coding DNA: TGTGCCAGCAGCTTCCGGGACAAGACTGAAGCTTTCTTT. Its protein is CASSFRDKTEAFF.

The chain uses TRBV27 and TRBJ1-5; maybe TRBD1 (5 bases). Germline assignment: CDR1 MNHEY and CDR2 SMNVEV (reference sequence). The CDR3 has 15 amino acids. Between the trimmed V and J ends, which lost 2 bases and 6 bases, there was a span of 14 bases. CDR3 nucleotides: TGTGCCAGCAGTTTAACAGCAGGGAGGACTCAGCCCCAGCATTTT. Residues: CASSLTAGRTQPQHF.

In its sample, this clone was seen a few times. The DNA of the CDR3 is TGTGCCAGCAGCTCCCGGGGGGAGTCCTACAATGAGCAGTTCTTC. Translated, it gives CASSSRGESYNEQFF. The genes are TRBV11-2 and TRBJ2-1; TRBD2 matches 7 bases. After removal of 4 bases from V and 1 base from J, the junction contained 4 bases not matched to a gene. This CDR3 region has 15 residues. The germline V gene encodes CDR1 SGHAT and CDR2 FQNNGV.

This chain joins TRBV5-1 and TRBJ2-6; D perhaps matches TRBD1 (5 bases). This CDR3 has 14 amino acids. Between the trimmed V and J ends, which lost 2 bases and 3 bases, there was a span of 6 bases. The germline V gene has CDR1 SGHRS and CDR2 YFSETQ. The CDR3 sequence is CASSFRDGANVLTF. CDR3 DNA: TGCGCCAGCAGCTTCAGGGATGGGGCCAACGTCCTGACTTTC.

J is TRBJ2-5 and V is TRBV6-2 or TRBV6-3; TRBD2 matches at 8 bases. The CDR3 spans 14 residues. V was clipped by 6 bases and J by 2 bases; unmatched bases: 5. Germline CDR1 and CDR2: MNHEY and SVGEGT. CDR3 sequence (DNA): TGTGCCAGCAGCCGGGGGGGCGTACAAGAGACCCAGTACTTC. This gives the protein CASSRGGVQETQYF.

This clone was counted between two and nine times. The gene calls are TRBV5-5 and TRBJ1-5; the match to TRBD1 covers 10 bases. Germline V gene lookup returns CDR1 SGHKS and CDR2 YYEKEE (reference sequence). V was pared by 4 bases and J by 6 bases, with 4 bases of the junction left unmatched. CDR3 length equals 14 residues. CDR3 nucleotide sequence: TGTGCCAGCAGCCCGGGACAGGGGTTTCAGCCCCAGCATTTT. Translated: CASSPGQGFQPQHF.

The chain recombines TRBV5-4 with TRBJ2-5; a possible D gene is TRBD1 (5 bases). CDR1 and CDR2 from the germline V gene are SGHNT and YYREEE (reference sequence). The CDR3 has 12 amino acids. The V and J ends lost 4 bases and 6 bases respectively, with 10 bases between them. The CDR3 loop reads CASSETEKTQYF. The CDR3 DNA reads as TGTGCCAGCAGCGAGACAGAAAAGACCCAGTACTTC.

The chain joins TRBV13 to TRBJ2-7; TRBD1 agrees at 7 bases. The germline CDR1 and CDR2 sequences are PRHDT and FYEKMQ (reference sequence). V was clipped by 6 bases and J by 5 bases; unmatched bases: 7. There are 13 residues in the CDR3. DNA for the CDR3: TGTGCCAGCAGTTCCGACAGGGCCCACGAGCAGTACTTC. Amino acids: CASSSDRAHEQYF.

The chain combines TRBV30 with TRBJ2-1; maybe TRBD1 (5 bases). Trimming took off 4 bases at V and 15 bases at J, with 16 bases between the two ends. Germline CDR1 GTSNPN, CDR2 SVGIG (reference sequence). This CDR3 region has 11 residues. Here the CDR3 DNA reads TGTGCCTGGAATCAGGGCCCGGAGACGTTCTTC. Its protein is CAWNQGPETFF.

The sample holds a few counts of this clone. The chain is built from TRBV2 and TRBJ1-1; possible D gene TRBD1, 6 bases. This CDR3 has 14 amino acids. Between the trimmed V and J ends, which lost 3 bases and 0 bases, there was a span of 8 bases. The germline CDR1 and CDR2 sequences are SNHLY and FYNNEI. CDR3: CASSEGAVNTEAFF. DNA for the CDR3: TGTGCCAGCAGTGAGGGGGCGGTGAACACTGAAGCTTTCTTT.

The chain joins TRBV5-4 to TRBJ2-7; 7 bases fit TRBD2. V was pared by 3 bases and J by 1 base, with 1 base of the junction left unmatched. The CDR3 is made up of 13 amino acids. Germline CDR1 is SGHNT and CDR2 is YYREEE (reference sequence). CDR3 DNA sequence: TGTGCCAGCAGCTGGGACTATTCCTACGAGCAGTACTTC. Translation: CASSWDYSYEQYF.

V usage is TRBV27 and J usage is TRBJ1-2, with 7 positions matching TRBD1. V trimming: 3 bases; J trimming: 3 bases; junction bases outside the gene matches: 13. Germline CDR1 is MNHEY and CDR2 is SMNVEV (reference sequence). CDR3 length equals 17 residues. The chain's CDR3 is CASSLGVSRGQDYGYTF. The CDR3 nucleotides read TGTGCCAGCAGTTTGGGGGTCTCGAGGGGGCAGGACTATGGCTACACCTTC.

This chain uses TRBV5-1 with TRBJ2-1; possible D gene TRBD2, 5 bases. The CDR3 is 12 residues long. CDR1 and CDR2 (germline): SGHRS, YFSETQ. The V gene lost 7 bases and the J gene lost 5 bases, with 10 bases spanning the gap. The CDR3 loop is CASSVEDNEQFF. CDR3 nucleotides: TGCGCCAGCTCGGTGGAGGACAATGAGCAGTTCTTC. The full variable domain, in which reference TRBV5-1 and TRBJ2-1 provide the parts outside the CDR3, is KAGVTQTPRYLIKTRGQQVTLSCSPISGHRSVSWYQQTPGQGLQFLFEYFSETQRNKGNFPGRFSGRQFSNSRSEMNVSTLELGDSALYLCASSVEDNEQFFGPGTRLTVL.

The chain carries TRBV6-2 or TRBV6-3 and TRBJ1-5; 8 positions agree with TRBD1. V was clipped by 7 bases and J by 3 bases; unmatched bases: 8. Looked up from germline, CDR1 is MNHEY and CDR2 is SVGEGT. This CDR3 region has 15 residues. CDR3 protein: CASTPGQEYNQPQHF. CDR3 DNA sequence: TGTGCCAGCACCCCGGGACAGGAGTACAATCAGCCCCAGCATTTT.

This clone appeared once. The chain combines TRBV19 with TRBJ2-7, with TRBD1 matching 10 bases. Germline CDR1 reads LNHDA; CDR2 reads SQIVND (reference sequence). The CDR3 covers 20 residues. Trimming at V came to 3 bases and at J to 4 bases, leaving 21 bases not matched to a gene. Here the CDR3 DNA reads TGTGCCAGTAGTATGCGTGACAGGGGGCGCGAGACCTCGGGTTCTTACGAGCAGTACTTC. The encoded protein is CASSMRDRGRETSGSYEQYF.

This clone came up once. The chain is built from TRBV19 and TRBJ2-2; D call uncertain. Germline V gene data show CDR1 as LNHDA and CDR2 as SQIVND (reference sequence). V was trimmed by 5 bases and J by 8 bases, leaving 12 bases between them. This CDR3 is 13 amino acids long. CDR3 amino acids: CASSPIGWGELFF. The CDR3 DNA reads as TGTGCCAGTAGTCCTATCGGGTGGGGGGAGCTGTTTTTT. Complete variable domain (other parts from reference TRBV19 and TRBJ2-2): DGGITQSPKYLFRKEGQNVTLSCEQNLNHDAMYWYRQDPGQGLRLIYYSQIVNDFQKGDIAEGYSVSREKKESFPLTVTSAQKNPTAFYLCASSPIGWGELFFGEGSRLTVL.

The CDR3 loop is CASSLAGRQYF. The DNA of the CDR3 is TGTGCCAGCAGCTTAGCGGGCCGGCAGTACTTC. The chain carries TRBV7-9 and TRBJ2-7; D is undetermined. Germline V CDR1 and CDR2: SEHNR, FQNEAQ (reference sequence). The CDR3 runs 11 residues. Trimming removed 0 bases from V and 9 bases from J, with 6 bases in between. Using reference TRBV7-9 and TRBJ2-7 for the parts outside the CDR3, the full variable domain is DTGVSQNPRHKITKRGQNVTFRCDPISEHNRLYWYRQTLGQGPEFLTYFQNEAQLEKSRLLSDRFSAERPKGSFSTLEIQRTEQGDSAMYLCASSLAGRQYFGPGTRLTVT.

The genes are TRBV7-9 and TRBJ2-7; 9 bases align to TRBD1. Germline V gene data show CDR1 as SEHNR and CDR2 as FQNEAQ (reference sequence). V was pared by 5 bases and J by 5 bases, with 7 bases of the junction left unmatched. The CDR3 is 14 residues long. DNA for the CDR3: TGTGCCAGCAGCCCGCGGGACAGGGCAGACGAGCAGTACTTC. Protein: CASSPRDRADEQYF.